This T cell receptor beta chain was found in a study of blood T cell repertoires in COVID-19. In the study overall: PBMCs, B-cell-depleted T cells, or T cells were the source of the cDNA or gDNA that made up the material.

Profiled with immunoSEQ multiplex PCR; TCRdb holds only in-frame clones, not every one. The table lists some 14,000 clones, about 83% of them singletons. Sequences were obtained from peripheral blood. This TCR was sampled from a woman in her sixties or seventies with acute or convalescent COVID-19.

The CDR3: CASRFQGAGQPQHF. As DNA, the CDR3 is TGTGCCAGCAGGTTTCAGGGGGCAGGTCAGCCCCAGCATTTT. The chain recombines TRBV28 with TRBJ1-5; 8 bases match TRBD1. Looked up from germline, CDR1 is MDHEN and CDR2 is SYDVKM. Losses at the gene ends were 6 bases for V and 6 bases for J; bases not matched to a gene: 7. CDR3 size: 14 residues.